The TCR beta chain described here comes from a study of blood T cell repertoires in COVID-19. Across the whole study: COVID-19 samples, acute and convalescent, were from the United States, Italy and Spain. Sources were T cells, B-cell-depleted T cells, or PBMCs; the material itself was cDNA or gDNA.

V dropped 4 bases and J dropped 4; count of bases not matched to a gene: 2. The germline CDR1 and CDR2 sequences are MDHEN and SYDVKM. This CDR3 has 14 amino acids. One Seattle source followed patients from active infection through their disease course. In the authors' methods: For nucleated cells, counts were estimated from reference gene primer amplification. Libraries were prepared by immunoSEQ multiplex PCR; TCRdb keeps only in-frame clonotypes and omits some of them. That table furnishes V, J and clone size, whereas the DNA furnished D and trimming. The data show about 210,000 clones, less than 85% seen once.

The receptor comes from an elderly woman with COVID-19, enrolled during active disease. The chain joins TRBV28 to TRBJ2-7; TRBD1 agrees at 12 bases. The specimen sequenced was peripheral blood. The CDR3 nucleotides are TGTGCCAGCAGTTGGGACAGGGGGCAGTACGAGCAGTACTTC. Its translation: CASSWDRGQYEQYF.